What follows are 12 T cell receptor beta chains derived from one specimen sequenced in a study of cytomegalovirus exposure and HLA in healthy donors. The PCR had 60 Vbeta and 13 Jbeta primers. The assay was immunoSEQ multiplex PCR, and TCRdb's table has in-frame clones only and misses some. Of about 190,000 clones in the sample, over 75% are singletons; the top ten hold around 3.9%. Sequenced input: PBMCs. The source is a middle-aged man in good health and CMV-seronegative.

This rearrangement joins TRBV7-9 to TRBJ1-2; maybe TRBD1 (6 bases). The CDR3 length is 15 residues. V was shortened by 6 bases and J by 0 bases, with 14 bases between the two germline ends. Germline V lookup: CDR1 SEHNR, CDR2 FQNEAQ (reference sequence). The CDR3 coding sequence is TGTGCCAGCAGACCTACAGGGTCCCCTAACTATGGCTACACCTTC. This translates into CASRPTGSPNYGYTF.

The chain links TRBV10-3 to TRBJ1-4, with D uncertain. The V end lost 4 bases, the J end lost 8 bases, and 8 bases lay between the germline ends. The germline CDR1 and CDR2 sequences are ENHRY and SYGVKD. The CDR3 is made up of 12 amino acids. In DNA form, the CDR3 reads TGTGCCATCAGTGCGACGGAGGAAAAACTGTTTTTT. It specifies CAISATEEKLFF.

In nucleotides, the CDR3 is TGTGCCAGCAGCCTCGGACTCGCCACAGATACGCAGTATTTT. Translating gives CASSLGLATDTQYF. The chain has TRBV13 and TRBJ2-3, with D tentatively TRBD2 (5 bases). The germline V gene encodes CDR1 PRHDT and CDR2 FYEKMQ (reference sequence). Deletions cut 5 bases from V and 2 bases from J, with 11 bases between. This CDR3 contains 14 residues.

The chain carries TRBV6-5 and TRBJ2-7; 8 bases agree with TRBD2. The CDR3 totals 14 residues. Trimming removed 3 bases from V and 5 bases from J; junction bases left unmatched: 6. Germline loops: CDR1 MNHEY, CDR2 SVGAGI. The CDR3 spells CASSYISGAHEQYF. The DNA of the CDR3 is TGTGCCAGCAGTTATATTAGCGGGGCCCACGAGCAGTACTTC.

This sequence joins TRBV10-3 and TRBJ2-5; D gene uncertain. V lost 2 bases and J 2 bases, leaving 9 bases between the germline ends. The CDR3 is 14 amino acids. The germline V gene has CDR1 ENHRY and CDR2 SYGVKD. CDR3 bases: TGTGCCATCAGTGAGCTTGGCAGACAAGAGACCCAGTACTTC. Translated, it gives CAISELGRQETQYF.

The V and J genes are TRBV19 and TRBJ2-1; no firm D call. Trimming stripped 1 base from V and 0 bases from J, with 13 bases between. This CDR3 region has 17 residues. From germline, CDR1 is LNHDA and CDR2 SQIVND (reference sequence). As DNA, the CDR3 is TGTGCCAGTAGTATAGGTTTTCGCCGAGACTCCTACAATGAGCAGTTCTTC. It yields the protein CASSIGFRRDSYNEQFF.

The chain is built from TRBV2 and TRBJ1-5; no firm D call. The CDR3 extends over 14 amino acids. Germline CDR1 reads SNHLY; CDR2 reads FYNNEI. V shed 7 bases and J shed 6 bases, with 16 bases lying between them. The DNA of the CDR3 is TGTGCCAGCAAAATGGAGGGTGGGATTCAGCCCCAGCATTTT. Its protein is CASKMEGGIQPQHF.

Here the CDR3 DNA reads TGTGCCAGCAAGGGGCGTAATTCACCCCTCCACTTT. Translated, it gives CASKGRNSPLHF. The chain links TRBV7-9 to TRBJ1-6, with TRBD1 as a possible D gene (5 bases). The CDR3 length is 12 residues. The V and J ends lost 7 bases and 6 bases respectively, with 7 bases between them. Germline values: CDR1 SEHNR, CDR2 FQNEAQ (reference sequence).

The chain uses TRBV4-1 and TRBJ2-3; 8 bases agree with TRBD1. The CDR3 consists of 13 residues. V was clipped by 4 bases and J by 5 bases; unmatched bases: 2. Germline CDR1 and CDR2: MGHRA and YSYEKL. In nucleotides, the CDR3 is TGCGCCAGCAGCCCTGACAGGGGAGATACGCAGTATTTT. It codes for CASSPDRGDTQYF.

The chain employs TRBV7-2 and TRBJ1-2, with no clear D. The V end was cut by 6 bases, the J end by 0 bases, with 14 bases between. This CDR3 is built from 15 residues. Germline-derived CDR1 and CDR2 are SGHTA and FQGNSA. The CDR3 DNA reads as TGTGCCAGCAGTCCAGGTCGGACTACTAACTATGGCTACACCTTC. It translates to CASSPGRTTNYGYTF.

J is TRBJ1-5 and V is TRBV2; no definite D call. Trimming pared 6 bases from V and 5 bases from J, leaving 14 bases between. CDR1 and CDR2 from the germline V gene are SNHLY and FYNNEI. This CDR3 is built from 14 residues. The CDR3 sequence is CASRVQTWDQPQHF. For the CDR3, the DNA is TGTGCCAGCAGAGTACAGACATGGGATCAGCCCCAGCATTTT.

J is TRBJ1-2 and V is TRBV15; D remains unclear. This CDR3 has 15 amino acids. Germline CDR1 is LNHNV and CDR2 is YYDKDF (reference sequence). Trimming took 1 base from V and 0 from J, leaving 9 bases between them. The CDR3, as DNA: TGTGCCACCAGCAGAGGGGCAGCAGCTAACTATGGCTACACCTTC. Translated, it gives CATSRGAAANYGYTF.